This T cell receptor (beta chain) is drawn from a study of T cell responses to AZD1222 COVID-19 vaccine. Whole-study results and caveats: Baseline testing showed seropositivity in only six AZD1222 recipients. Most donors were white British, females outnumbered males, and clonal diversity was possibly underestimated.

Remarks on this clone: Its antigen remains unknown.

Sequenced by immunoSEQ multiplex PCR; TCRdb stores in-frame clones only, minus some. The sample consists of some 130,000 clones, around nine tenths of them appearing once. Trimming at V came to 3 bases and at J to 4 bases, leaving 12 bases not matched to a gene. The CDR3 has 18 amino acids. CDR1 is SGHTA, CDR2 FQGNSA, per germline. The clonotype originates from an adult in good health. This sample comprised peripheral blood, obtained on day 0 of AZD1222 vaccination. The rearrangement links TRBV7-2 to TRBJ1-2; 12 nucleotides align to TRBD1. The CDR3 DNA is TGTGCCAGCAGCTTTTCCGGGACAGGGGGCGCGGGGGGCTATGGCTACACCTTC. It specifies CASSFSGTGGAGGYGYTF. Full variable domain (remainder filled in from reference TRBV7-2 and TRBJ1-2): GAGVSQSPSNKVTEKGKDVELRCDPISGHTALYWYRQSLGQGLEFLIYFQGNSAPDKSGLPSDRFSAERTGGSVSTLTIQRTQQEDSAVYLCASSFSGTGGAGGYGYTFGSGTRLTVV.